This TCR beta chain was documented in a study of beta chain features in type 1 diabetes. Study conclusions and caveats: Here, the possible influence of HLA type (on TCRB rearrangement) remained unresolved.

Germline lookup yields CDR1 SGHTA and CDR2 FQGNSA. The CDR3 extends over 16 amino acids. V shed 3 bases and J 5 bases; nucleotides not matched to a gene: 6. Via CD45RO/CCR7/CD25/CD127/CD95/CD27, cells of the CD4+ naive, central memory, regulatory and stem cell-like memory subsets were sorted. Expressed TCRB transcripts were sequenced after all isolated RNA was converted to cDNA. Profiled with immunoSEQ multiplex PCR; TCRdb holds only in-frame clones, not every one. The sample consists of about 360,000 clones, around 12% of them appearing once. As for this clone: Its antigen is undetermined.

Sequenced material: naive CD4+ T cells from blood. The source is a man between 18 and 29 years old in good health. The gene calls are TRBV7-2 and TRBJ2-7, with TRBD2 matching 14 bases. In DNA, the CDR3 is TGTGCCAGCAGCTTTTCCGGGACTAGCGGGAGACACGAGCAGTACTTC. This gives the protein CASSFSGTSGRHEQYF.